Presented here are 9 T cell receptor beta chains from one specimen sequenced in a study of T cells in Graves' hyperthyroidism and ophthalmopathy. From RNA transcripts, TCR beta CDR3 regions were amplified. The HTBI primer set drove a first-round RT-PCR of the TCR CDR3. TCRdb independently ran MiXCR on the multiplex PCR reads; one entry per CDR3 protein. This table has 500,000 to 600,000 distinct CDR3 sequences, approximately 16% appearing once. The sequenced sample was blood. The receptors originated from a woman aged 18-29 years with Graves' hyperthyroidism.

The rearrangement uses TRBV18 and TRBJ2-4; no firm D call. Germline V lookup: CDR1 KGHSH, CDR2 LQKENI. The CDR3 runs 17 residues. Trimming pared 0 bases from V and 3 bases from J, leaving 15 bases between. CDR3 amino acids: CASSPPRGSLGKNIQYF. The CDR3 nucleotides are TGTGCCAGCTCACCACCGCGAGGCTCACTTGGCAAAAACATTCAGTACTTC.

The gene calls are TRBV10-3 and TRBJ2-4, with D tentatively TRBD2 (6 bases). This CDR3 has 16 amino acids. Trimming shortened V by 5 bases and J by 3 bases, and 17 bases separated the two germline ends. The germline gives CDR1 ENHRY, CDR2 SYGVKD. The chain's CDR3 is CAISSGEGVSKNIQYF. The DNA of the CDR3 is TGTGCCATCAGTTCGGGAGAGGGAGTCAGCAAAAACATTCAGTACTTC.

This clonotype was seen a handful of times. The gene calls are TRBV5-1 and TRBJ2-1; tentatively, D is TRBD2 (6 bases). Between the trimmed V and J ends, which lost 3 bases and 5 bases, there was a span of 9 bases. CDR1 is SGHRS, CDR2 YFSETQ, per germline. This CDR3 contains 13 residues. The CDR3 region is CASSYRTNNEQFF. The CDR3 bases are TGCGCCAGCAGCTACAGGACTAACAATGAGCAGTTCTTC.

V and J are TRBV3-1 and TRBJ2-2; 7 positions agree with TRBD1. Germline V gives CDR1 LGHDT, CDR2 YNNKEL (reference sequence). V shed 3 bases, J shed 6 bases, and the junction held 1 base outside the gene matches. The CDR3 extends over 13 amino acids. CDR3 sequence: CASSHQGAGELFF. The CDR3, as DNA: TGTGCCAGCAGCCACCAGGGGGCCGGGGAGCTGTTTTTT.

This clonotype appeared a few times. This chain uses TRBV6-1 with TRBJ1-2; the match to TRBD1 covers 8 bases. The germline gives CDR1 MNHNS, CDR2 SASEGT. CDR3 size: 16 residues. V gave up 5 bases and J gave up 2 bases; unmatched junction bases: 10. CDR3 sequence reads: CASSRVRGRTNYGYTF. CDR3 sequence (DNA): TGTGCCAGCAGTCGCGTCAGGGGGCGAACAAACTATGGCTACACCTTC.

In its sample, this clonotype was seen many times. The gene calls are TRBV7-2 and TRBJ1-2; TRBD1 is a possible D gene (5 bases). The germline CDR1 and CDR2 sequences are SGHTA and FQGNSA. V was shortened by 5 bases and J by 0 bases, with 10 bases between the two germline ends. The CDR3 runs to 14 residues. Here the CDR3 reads CASSVDSANYGYTF. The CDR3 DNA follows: TGTGCCAGCAGCGTAGACAGTGCTAACTATGGCTACACCTTC.

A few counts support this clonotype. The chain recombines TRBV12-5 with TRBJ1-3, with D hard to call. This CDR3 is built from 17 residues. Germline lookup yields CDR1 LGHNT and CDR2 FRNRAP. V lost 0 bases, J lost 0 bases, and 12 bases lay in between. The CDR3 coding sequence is TGTGCTAGTGGTTTGGTACTCGGCCTCAGCTCTGGAAACACCATATATTTT. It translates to CASGLVLGLSSGNTIYF. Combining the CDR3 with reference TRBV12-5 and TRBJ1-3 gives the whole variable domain DARVTQTPRHKVTEMGQEVTMRCQPILGHNTVFWYRQTMMQGLELLAYFRNRAPLDDSGMPKDRFSAEMPDATLATLKIQPSEPRDSAVYFCASGLVLGLSSGNTIYFGEGSWLTVV.

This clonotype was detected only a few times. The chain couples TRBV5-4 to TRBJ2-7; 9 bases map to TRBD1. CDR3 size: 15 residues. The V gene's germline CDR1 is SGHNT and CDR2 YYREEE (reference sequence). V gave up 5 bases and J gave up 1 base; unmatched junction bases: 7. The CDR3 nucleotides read TGTGCCAGCAGGGCGGGGACAGGGATGTCCTACGAGCAGTACTTC. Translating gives CASRAGTGMSYEQYF.

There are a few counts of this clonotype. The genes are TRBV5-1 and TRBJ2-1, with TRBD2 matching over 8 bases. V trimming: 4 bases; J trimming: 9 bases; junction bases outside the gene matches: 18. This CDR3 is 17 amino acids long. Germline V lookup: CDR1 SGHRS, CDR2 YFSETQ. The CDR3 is CASSPGTGLGGSTEQFF. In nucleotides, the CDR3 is TGCGCCAGCAGCCCGGGAACGGGACTAGGGGGGTCTACTGAGCAGTTCTTC.